One sample yielded the 25 T cell receptor beta chains listed below, sequenced in a study of blood T cell repertoires in COVID-19 (dated by TCRdb to about 2020). The library was obtained by the immunoSEQ multiplex PCR assay. TCRdb carries this immuneACCESS record with in-frame sequences only. Its versions omit some clonotypes, under half of them owing to an unresolved V gene in the studies checked, with the rest unexplained. The table for this sample lists approximately 330,000 clones; roughly 90% of them were counted only once. Around 10% of the sample is held by the ten biggest clonotypes. Material: peripheral blood. Receptor source: a man in his thirties or forties with COVID-19, enrolled during active disease.

The CDR3 protein is CASSSTRPGGNQPQHF. CDR3 DNA: TGTGCCAGCAGTTCTACCCGCCCAGGGGGCAATCAGCCCCAGCATTTT. J is TRBJ1-5 and V is TRBV28; D might be TRBD1 (6 bases). Between the trimmed V and J ends, which lost 4 bases and 2 bases, there was a span of 15 bases. CDR3 length equals 16 residues. Germline V gives CDR1 MDHEN, CDR2 SYDVKM.

This chain connects TRBV14 to TRBJ2-1; TRBD2 might be the D (5 bases). From germline, CDR1 is SGHDN and CDR2 FVKESK. There are 12 residues in the CDR3. V was clipped by 1 base and J by 7 bases, with 5 bases between them. CDR3 residues: CASSQGRNEQFF. CDR3 coding DNA: TGTGCCAGCAGCCAAGGGAGGAATGAGCAGTTCTTC.

The chain links TRBV20-1 to TRBJ2-1; D call uncertain. This CDR3 comprises 10 residues. The V end lost 2 bases, the J end lost 9 bases, and 5 bases lay between the germline ends. CDR1 DFQATT and CDR2 SNEGSKA come from the germline V gene (reference sequence). In DNA form, the CDR3 reads TGCAGTGCTAGAATCTTTGAGCAGTTCTTC. Residues: CSARIFEQFF.

This clone has only one observation. This chain connects TRBV24-1 to TRBJ2-7; 9 bases are a match to TRBD1. Germline V CDR1 and CDR2: KGHDR, SFDVKD. Losses at the gene ends were 9 bases for V and 4 bases for J; bases not matched to a gene: 6. CDR3 length equals 13 residues. The CDR3 sequence: CATPRDRDYEQYF. CDR3 coding DNA: TGTGCCACCCCCAGGGACAGGGATTACGAGCAGTACTTC.

This chain uses TRBV6-5 with TRBJ2-4; TRBD1 matches 7 bases. Germline CDR1 MNHEY, CDR2 SVGAGI. The CDR3 totals 14 residues. Trimming removed 5 bases from V and 6 bases from J; junction bases left unmatched: 7. In nucleotides, the CDR3 is TGTGCCAGCAGTCCGGTGTCAGGGGGAAACATTCAGTACTTC. This sequence encodes CASSPVSGGNIQYF.

The chain is built from TRBV5-6 and TRBJ1-5; possible D gene TRBD1, 5 bases. Per germline, CDR1 SGHDT and CDR2 YYEEEE. The CDR3 is 15 residues long. Trimming left V 4 bases short and J 0 bases short, with 11 bases between. The CDR3 sequence is CASSLGQSSNQPQHF. CDR3 sequence (DNA): TGTGCCAGCAGCCTTGGACAATCTAGCAATCAGCCCCAGCATTTT.

The chain uses TRBV5-6 and TRBJ1-5, with TRBD1 as a possible D gene (5 bases). CDR3 length: 15 residues. V shed 3 bases and J shed 3 bases, with 13 bases lying between them. Germline-derived CDR1 and CDR2 are SGHDT and YYEEEE. The CDR3 DNA reads as TGTGCCAGCAGCTCAGGGCGGAGGGACAATCAGCCCCAGCATTTT. It specifies CASSSGRRDNQPQHF.

The chain couples TRBV6-2 or TRBV6-3 to TRBJ1-1; 7 bases map to TRBD1. This CDR3 region has 15 residues. With V trimmed by 6 bases and J by 4 bases, 11 bases remained unmatched. The germline gives CDR1 MNHEY, CDR2 SVGEGT. CDR3 residues: CASSTGRGFVTEAFF. The CDR3 DNA sequence: TGTGCCAGCAGCACGGGCAGGGGGTTTGTCACTGAAGCTTTCTTT.

V gene TRBV6-6 combines with J gene TRBJ2-7, with 8 bases aligning to TRBD1. CDR3 length: 15 amino acids. The ends lost 8 bases at V and 4 bases at J; junction bases unmatched: 13. The germline V gene has CDR1 MNHNY and CDR2 SVGAGI (reference sequence). The DNA for the CDR3 is TGTGCCAGCTTTCGATCGACAGGGGCGAAGTACGAGCAGTACTTC. Encoded protein: CASFRSTGAKYEQYF.

The table lists this clone with a count of one. The chain links TRBV6-5 to TRBJ1-2; 9 nucleotides align to TRBD1. The CDR3 runs to 16 residues. Unmatched junction bases numbered 5, after V lost 0 bases and J lost 3 bases. Germline V lookup: CDR1 MNHEY, CDR2 SVGAGI. The CDR3 coding sequence is TGTGCCAGCAGTTACTCGCTGGGACAGGGCTACTATGGCTACACCTTC. Its protein product is CASSYSLGQGYYGYTF.

The V gene is TRBV30, the J gene TRBJ2-7; 7 bases are shared with TRBD2. Germline CDR1 GTSNPN, CDR2 SVGIG (reference sequence). J lost 2 bases, V lost 3 bases, and 7 bases had no gene match. This CDR3 has 14 residues. The DNA of the CDR3 is TGTGCCTGGAGGGCGGGGGTATACACCTACGAGCAGTACTTC. Protein sequence: CAWRAGVYTYEQYF.

This clone was observed a few times. The V call is TRBV25-1, the J call TRBJ2-7, with unresolved D. Trimming pared 5 bases from V and 3 bases from J, leaving 11 bases between. Per the germline V gene, CDR1 is MGHDK and CDR2 is SYGVNS. This CDR3 is 13 amino acids long. For the CDR3, the DNA is TGTGCCAGCAGTCCTCCTAGTGACTACGAGCAGTACTTC. Protein sequence: CASSPPSDYEQYF.

The chain links TRBV24-1 to TRBJ2-5; 8 positions match TRBD2. V was clipped by 0 bases and J by 2 bases; unmatched bases: 1. Germline CDR1 reads KGHDR; CDR2 reads SFDVKD. The CDR3 loop spans 15 amino acids. The CDR3 bases are TGTGCCACCAGTGATTTGACTAGCGGTCAAGAGACCCAGTACTTC. Translation: CATSDLTSGQETQYF.

The chain couples TRBV5-4 to TRBJ2-3; a possible D gene is TRBD1 (6 bases). The CDR3 consists of 15 residues. Germline-derived CDR1 and CDR2 are SGHNT and YYREEE (reference sequence). V was clipped by 2 bases and J by 2 bases, with 12 bases between them. The CDR3 loop is CASSFRDTYTDTQYF. In nucleotides, the CDR3 is TGTGCCAGCAGCTTCCGGGACACCTACACAGATACGCAGTATTTT.

The chain has TRBV5-4 and TRBJ2-1; TRBD1 matches 9 bases. The V gene end was trimmed by 4 bases and the J gene end by 12 bases; junction bases not matched to a gene: 14. CDR3 length: 15 amino acids. Germline V gives CDR1 SGHNT, CDR2 YYREEE (reference sequence). CDR3 nucleotide sequence: TGTGCCAGCAGCGAAGGGACAGGGCCCTATCTTGGGCAGTTCTTC. Translated: CASSEGTGPYLGQFF. Complete variable domain (other parts from reference TRBV5-4 and TRBJ2-1): ETGVTQSPTHLIKTRGQQVTLRCSSQSGHNTVSWYQQALGQGPQFIFQYYREEENGRGNFPPRFSGLQFPNYSSELNVNALELDDSALYLCASSEGTGPYLGQFFGPGTRLTVL.

This clone was recorded only once. The chain joins TRBV4-3 to TRBJ2-5; D is undetermined. V gave up 0 bases and J gave up 2 bases, with 16 bases separating them. Germline V gene data show CDR1 as LGHNA and CDR2 as YSLEER. The CDR3 length is 17 residues. The CDR3 bases are TGCGCCAGCAGCCAAGATGCCTTCTTAACAGAACAAGAGACCCAGTACTTC. Its translation is CASSQDAFLTEQETQYF.

V gene TRBV12-5 combines with J gene TRBJ2-3, with TRBD1 matching 9 bases. The CDR3 is 15 amino acids. V was pared by 6 bases and J by 3 bases, with 7 bases of the junction left unmatched. Per the germline V gene, CDR1 is LGHNT and CDR2 is FRNRAP. The CDR3 coding sequence is TGTGCTAGTGGCCCCGGGACAGGGTTGACAGATACGCAGTATTTT. Translation gives CASGPGTGLTDTQYF.

The V gene is TRBV11-2, the J gene TRBJ1-4; 10 bases match TRBD1. V shed 5 bases and J 5 bases; nucleotides not matched to a gene: 8. This CDR3 contains 16 residues. Germline V gene lookup returns CDR1 SGHAT and CDR2 FQNNGV. CDR3 residues: CASSLRVGQGNEKLFF. As DNA, the CDR3 is TGTGCCAGCAGCCTTAGGGTGGGACAGGGGAATGAAAAACTGTTTTTT. The variable domain in full, completed from reference TRBV11-2 and TRBJ1-4, reads EAGVAQSPRYKIIEKRQSVAFWCNPISGHATLYWYQQILGQGPKLLIQFQNNGVVDDSQLPKDRFSAERLKGVDSTLKIQPAKLEDSAVYLCASSLRVGQGNEKLFFGSGTQLSVL.

The rearrangement uses TRBV7-2 and TRBJ1-2; TRBD1 is a possible D gene (5 bases). Germline assignment: CDR1 SGHTA and CDR2 FQGNSA. The length of the CDR3 is 15 residues. Trimming shortened V by 3 bases and J by 4 bases, and 15 bases separated the two germline ends. CDR3 in DNA: TGTGCCAGCAGCTTTTTGCGCGAGACAGTCTATGGCTACACCTTC. Translation gives CASSFLRETVYGYTF.

The rearrangement uses TRBV30 and TRBJ2-3; D uncertain. Germline CDR1 GTSNPN, CDR2 SVGIG (reference sequence). V was trimmed by 1 base and J by 5 bases, leaving 4 bases between them. The CDR3 totals 11 residues. The CDR3 DNA reads as TGTGCCTGGAGTGGTAGAGATACGCAGTATTTT. It specifies CAWSGRDTQYF.

The rearrangement joins TRBV11-1 to TRBJ2-5, with a possible D match to TRBD2 (5 bases). Germline values: CDR1 SGHAT, CDR2 FQDESV (reference sequence). V was pared by 3 bases and J by 4 bases, with 9 bases between. The CDR3 totals 13 residues. The CDR3 bases are TGTGCCAGCAGCTTCGGGGTCGGAGAGACCCAGTACTTC. Its protein product is CASSFGVGETQYF.

CDR3 DNA sequence: TGTGCCAGCAGTTACTGGCAGGGGGCTGCCGAGACCCAGTACTTC. This gives the protein CASSYWQGAAETQYF. The genes are TRBV6-5 and TRBJ2-5; 8 bases map to TRBD1. CDR1 and CDR2 (germline): MNHEY, SVGAGI. V was clipped by 1 base and J by 5 bases; unmatched bases: 6. The CDR3 totals 15 residues.

The rearrangement joins TRBV10-3 to TRBJ2-1; possible D gene TRBD2, 6 bases. The CDR3 has 14 amino acids. Trimming shortened V by 10 bases and J by 1 base, and 14 bases separated the two germline ends. CDR1 is ENHRY and CDR2 is SYGVKD in the germline V gene. The CDR3 DNA follows: TGTGCCACCTGGGAGGCGCGATCCTACAATGAGCAGTTCTTC. Protein: CATWEARSYNEQFF.

This CDR3 is CASSPGTGVLNQPQHF. Here the CDR3 DNA reads TGTGCCAGTAGTCCCGGGACAGGGGTACTTAATCAGCCCCAGCATTTT. V is TRBV19 and J is TRBJ1-5, with 10 bases lining up with TRBD1. This CDR3 has 16 residues. The germline V gene encodes CDR1 LNHDA and CDR2 SQIVND (reference sequence). The V and J ends lost 5 bases and 4 bases, in that order; junction bases with no gene match: 8.

This clone was counted a few times. The chain couples TRBV6-5 to TRBJ1-2; no firm D call. The germline V and J ends were trimmed by 6 bases and 5 bases, with 16 bases remaining between them. Germline V gene lookup returns CDR1 MNHEY and CDR2 SVGAGI. The CDR3 totals 14 residues. The DNA for the CDR3 is TGTGCCAGCAGCTTATCACGAGGCCCTTATGGCTACACCTTC. Translating it yields CASSLSRGPYGYTF.